The clone carrying this T cell receptor (beta chain) was seen a few times. The antigen is undetermined. This record belongs to a study of radiation and T cells in renal cell carcinoma. Overall study findings and caveats: From baseline, blood top tumor clonotypes peaked at 2 weeks post-radiation.

The data were produced by immunoSEQ multiplex PCR, yet TCRdb's version contains in-frame clones alone and is incomplete. Here the sample spans some 16,000 clones, roughly 50% being singletons. The treatment: 15 Gy SBRT to primary tumor, nephrectomy 4 weeks later. Nephrectomy followed 15 Gy stereotactic body radiation by 4 weeks. This CDR3 has 14 residues. In germline, CDR1 is SGHTA, CDR2 FQGTGA. Trimming took 4 bases from V and 0 from J, leaving 8 bases between them. This clonotype was sampled from a woman in her sixties or seventies with renal cell carcinoma. The specimen comprised tumor tissue, sampled from a patient whose treatment included radiotherapy and nephrectomy. The chain is built from TRBV7-3 and TRBJ2-3, with a tentative D call TRBD1 (5 bases). The CDR3: CASSSTASTDTQYF. CDR3 DNA sequence: TGTGCCAGCAGCTCGACAGCTAGCACAGATACGCAGTATTTT. The full variable domain, with the rest looked up from reference TRBV7-3 and TRBJ2-3, is GAGVSQTPSNKVTEKGKYVELRCDPISGHTALYWYRQSLGQGPEFLIYFQGTGAADDSGLPNDRFFAVRPEGSVSTLKIQRTERGDSAVYLCASSSTASTDTQYFGPGTRLTVL.